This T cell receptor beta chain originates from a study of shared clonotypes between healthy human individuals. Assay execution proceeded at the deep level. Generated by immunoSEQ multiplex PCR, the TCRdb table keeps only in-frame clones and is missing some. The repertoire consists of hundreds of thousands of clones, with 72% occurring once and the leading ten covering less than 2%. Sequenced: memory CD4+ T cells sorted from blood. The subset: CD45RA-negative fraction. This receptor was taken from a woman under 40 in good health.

The CDR3 is CAWNQGQSLEKLFF. The CDR3 DNA reads as TGTGCCTGGAACCAGGGACAGAGCCTTGAAAAACTGTTTTTT. The chain has TRBV30 and TRBJ1-4; 7 bases line up with TRBD1. Per the germline V gene, CDR1 is GTSNPN and CDR2 is SVGIG (reference sequence). V was pared by 4 bases and J by 7 bases, with 9 bases of the junction left unmatched. This CDR3 has 14 residues.